The 24 T cell receptor beta chains below all came from one sample that was sequenced in a study of blood T cell repertoires in COVID-19. Assay used: immunoSEQ multiplex PCR; TCRdb lists only in-frame clones, some missing. The table records around 77,000 clones, more than 75% of them present only once. Sequencing used peripheral blood. The source is an elderly woman with active or convalescent COVID-19.

V usage is TRBV6-2 or TRBV6-3 and J usage is TRBJ2-2; 9 positions agree with TRBD1. Trimming cost V 6 bases and J 1 base; bases outside gene matches: 6. Germline V gene sequence: CDR1 MNHEY, CDR2 SVGEGT. The CDR3 spans 16 residues. The CDR3 spells CASSPPTGGNTGELFF. CDR3 DNA: TGTGCCAGCAGCCCACCGACAGGGGGGAACACCGGGGAGCTGTTTTTT.

This clone has only one observation. The chain has TRBV4-2 and TRBJ2-7; 8 bases map to TRBD2. Germline V gives CDR1 LGHNA, CDR2 YNFKEQ. The CDR3 has 15 amino acids. The trim removed 0 bases at V and 5 bases at J, leaving 6 bases unmatched. The CDR3: CASSQDWRGADEQYF. The DNA of the CDR3 is TGTGCCAGCAGCCAAGATTGGCGGGGGGCCGACGAGCAGTACTTC.

V is TRBV6-2 or TRBV6-3 and J is TRBJ1-5; D may be TRBD1 (5 bases). The CDR3 length is 15 residues. V was pared by 2 bases and J by 1 base, with 9 bases between. The germline gives CDR1 MNHEY, CDR2 SVGEGT. CDR3 bases: TGTGCCAGCAGTTACGGGGGGGAAAGCAATCAGCCCCAGCATTTT. This sequence encodes CASSYGGESNQPQHF.

The chain has TRBV21-1 and TRBJ1-1; the table's D gene call, TRBD1, was not cross checked with the DNA. TRBV21-1 is termed a pseudogene. The CDR3 contains 14 residues. CDR3 amino acids: CASSGGQMNTEAFF. DNA for the CDR3: TGTGCCAGCAGCGGGGGACAGATGAACACTGAAGCTTTCTTT.

This rearrangement joins TRBV27 to TRBJ2-5, with 15 bases that match TRBD2. This CDR3 has 18 residues. Germline CDR1 reads MNHEY; CDR2 reads SMNVEV (reference sequence). With V trimmed by 2 bases and J by 4 bases, 8 bases remained unmatched. CDR3 bases: TGTGCCAGCAGTTTAGGCGGACTAGCGGGGGGGCGAGGAGAGACCCAGTACTTC. This sequence encodes CASSLGGLAGGRGETQYF.

The chain carries TRBV18 and TRBJ1-2; 10 bases line up with TRBD1. The CDR3 totals 14 residues. V shed 3 bases, J shed 2 bases, and the junction held 0 bases outside the gene matches. The V gene's germline CDR1 is KGHSH and CDR2 LQKENI. The CDR3 here is CASSPGQGNYGYTF. The CDR3 nucleotides are TGTGCCAGCTCACCGGGACAGGGGAACTATGGCTACACCTTC.

This rearrangement joins TRBV7-3 to TRBJ2-2; 11 bases map to TRBD2. Germline loops: CDR1 SGHTA, CDR2 FQGTGA. V was clipped by 4 bases and J by 5 bases; unmatched bases: 15. This CDR3 contains 19 residues. CDR3 in DNA: TGTGCCAGCAGCTCTAACGCCATCACTAGCGGGAGACCAACCGGGGAGCTGTTTTTT. Translation: CASSSNAITSGRPTGELFF.

V is TRBV27 and J is TRBJ1-6, with D perhaps matching TRBD1 (5 bases). Trimming pared 3 bases from V and 7 bases from J, leaving 10 bases between. The germline V gene encodes CDR1 MNHEY and CDR2 SMNVEV (reference sequence). This CDR3 has 14 amino acids. For the CDR3, the DNA is TGTGCCAGCAGTTTCAAGGGGTACAATTCACCCCTCCACTTT. It translates to CASSFKGYNSPLHF.

The V gene is TRBV27, the J gene TRBJ2-7, with TRBD1 identical over 9 bases. Germline assignment: CDR1 MNHEY and CDR2 SMNVEV (reference sequence). The CDR3 spans 15 residues. V gave up 6 bases and J gave up 5 bases; unmatched junction bases: 11. CDR3 in amino acids: CASRSGQGIVHEQYF. In nucleotides, the CDR3 is TGTGCCAGCAGGTCTGGACAGGGGATCGTTCACGAGCAGTACTTC.

The table lists this clone with a count of one. The rearrangement uses TRBV11-3 and TRBJ1-6; 9 bases are a match to TRBD1. Germline CDR1 and CDR2: SGHNT and YENEEA. V shed 3 bases and J 2 bases; nucleotides not matched to a gene: 14. The CDR3 consists of 20 residues. The CDR3 DNA reads TGTGCCAGCAGCTTGTCCGGGACAGGGAGAGTGGTGGCCTATAATTCACCCCTCCACTTT. Translating it yields CASSLSGTGRVVAYNSPLHF. The variable domain in full, with the rest retrieved from reference TRBV11-3 and TRBJ1-6, is EAGVVQSPRYKIIEKKQPVAFWCNPISGHNTLYWYLQNLGQGPELLIRYENEEAVDDSQLPKDRFSAERLKGVDSTLKIQPAELGDSAVYLCASSLSGTGRVVAYNSPLHFGNGTRLTVT.

V usage is TRBV6-6 and J usage is TRBJ1-4; D call uncertain. Germline CDR1 is MNHNY and CDR2 is SVGAGI (reference sequence). The CDR3 sequence is 15 residues long. The V and J ends lost 6 bases and 0 bases respectively, with 11 bases between them. The CDR3 DNA sequence: TGTGCCAGCAGGAAAGATGGAGCAACTAATGAAAAACTGTTTTTT. Translation gives CASRKDGATNEKLFF.

This sequence joins TRBV7-9 and TRBJ1-3, with 7 nucleotides matching TRBD1. CDR3 length: 16 residues. Per germline, CDR1 SEHNR and CDR2 FQNEAQ (reference sequence). The V segment lost 1 base and the J segment 0 bases; nucleotides outside the gene matches: 3. The CDR3 DNA is TGTGCCAGCAGCTTAGTGGGACAGATCTCTGGAAACACCATATATTTT. It is translated as CASSLVGQISGNTIYF.

This clone was seen a handful of times. The V and J genes are TRBV29-1 and TRBJ2-2; tentatively, D is TRBD1 (5 bases). CDR3 length equals 13 residues. Trimming cost V 2 bases and J 1 base, with 5 bases left between them. The germline V gene has CDR1 SQVTM and CDR2 ANQGSEA. CDR3 amino acids: CSVEQGNTGELFF. The CDR3 DNA is TGCAGCGTTGAACAGGGGAACACCGGGGAGCTGTTTTTT.

The chain links TRBV4-1 to TRBJ2-2, with 9 nucleotides matching TRBD1. The CDR3 has 17 residues. V was pared by 4 bases and J by 2 bases, with 8 bases of the junction left unmatched. CDR1 is MGHRA and CDR2 is YSYEKL in the germline V gene. CDR3 coding DNA: TGCGCCAGCAGCCCCAGGTTGACAGGGGGAAACACCGGGGAGCTGTTTTTT. It yields the protein CASSPRLTGGNTGELFF.

The gene calls are TRBV5-4 and TRBJ2-3, with TRBD2 matching over 13 bases. The CDR3 is made up of 17 amino acids. Trimming took 0 bases from V and 3 from J; bases not matched to a gene: 4. Per the germline V gene, CDR1 is SGHNT and CDR2 is YYREEE (reference sequence). CDR3 DNA: TGTGCCAGCAGCTTGGGGACTAGCGGGGGTGTGACAGATACGCAGTATTTT. Amino acid sequence: CASSLGTSGGVTDTQYF.

This chain connects TRBV4-2 to TRBJ2-7, with 9 bases identical to TRBD1. With 4 bases clipped from V and 4 bases from J, the junction kept 8 bases outside the gene matches. Germline CDR1 and CDR2: LGHNA and YNFKEQ. The CDR3 extends over 15 amino acids. The CDR3 sequence: CASSPRDRDRYEQYF. CDR3 coding DNA: TGTGCCAGCAGCCCCCGGGACAGGGATAGGTACGAGCAGTACTTC.

This sequence joins TRBV4-1 and TRBJ1-2; 8 bases line up with TRBD1. Germline V CDR1 and CDR2: MGHRA, YSYEKL. This CDR3 comprises 15 residues. The V segment lost 1 base and the J segment 2 bases; nucleotides outside the gene matches: 3. The CDR3 is CASSQGTGSNYGYTF. The CDR3 DNA follows: TGCGCCAGCAGCCAAGGGACAGGGTCGAACTATGGCTACACCTTC.

The J gene is TRBJ1-3, the V gene TRBV19, with 8 bases that match TRBD1. J was trimmed by 0 bases and V by 7 bases; bases with no gene match: 5. The CDR3 contains 15 residues. Looked up from germline, CDR1 is LNHDA and CDR2 is SQIVND (reference sequence). The DNA for the CDR3 is TGTGCCAGTACCCCGGACAGGGTCTCTGGAAACACCATATATTTT. The encoded protein is CASTPDRVSGNTIYF. Full variable domain (remainder filled in from reference TRBV19 and TRBJ1-3): DGGITQSPKYLFRKEGQNVTLSCEQNLNHDAMYWYRQDPGQGLRLIYYSQIVNDFQKGDIAEGYSVSREKKESFPLTVTSAQKNPTAFYLCASTPDRVSGNTIYFGEGSWLTVV.

This clone was counted between two and nine times. This chain links TRBV7-9 with TRBJ1-4; D not resolved. V lost 1 base, J lost 0 bases, and 9 bases lay in between. CDR3 length equals 16 residues. CDR1 is SEHNR, CDR2 FQNEAQ, per germline (reference sequence). CDR3 region: CASSLVSGTTNEKLFF. The CDR3 region has the DNA TGTGCCAGCAGCTTAGTATCAGGAACAACTAATGAAAAACTGTTTTTT. Full variable domain (rest looked up from reference TRBV7-9 and TRBJ1-4): DTGVSQNPRHKITKRGQNVTFRCDPISEHNRLYWYRQTLGQGPEFLTYFQNEAQLEKSRLLSDRFSAERPKGSFSTLEIQRTEQGDSAMYLCASSLVSGTTNEKLFFGSGTQLSVL.

This clone was detected only once. The chain recombines TRBV6-5 with TRBJ1-3, with D unclear. Trimming stripped 6 bases from V and 4 bases from J, with 16 bases between. This CDR3 has 15 amino acids. Germline CDR1 and CDR2: MNHEY and SVGAGI. CDR3 sequence (DNA): TGTGCCAGCAGACCGGGAGGGTCGGGGGGAAACACCATATATTTT. Protein product: CASRPGGSGGNTIYF.

The chain uses TRBV28 and TRBJ1-1; 8 nucleotides align to TRBD1. The CDR3 is 17 amino acids. Germline CDR1 is MDHEN and CDR2 is SYDVKM. The V gene end was trimmed by 5 bases and the J gene end by 0 bases; junction bases not matched to a gene: 11. Here the CDR3 reads CASSIWTGNDLNTEAFF. Here the CDR3 DNA reads TGTGCCAGCAGTATTTGGACAGGGAACGACCTGAACACTGAAGCTTTCTTT.

J is TRBJ2-1 and V is TRBV11-3; 10 nucleotides align to TRBD1. Trimming at V came to 5 bases and at J to 6 bases, leaving 13 bases not matched to a gene. This CDR3 spans 17 amino acids. In germline, CDR1 is SGHNT, CDR2 YENEEA. CDR3 in DNA: TGTGCCAGCAGCCCCACGTGGGGACAGGGGCCTTCCAATGAGCAGTTCTTC. This translates into CASSPTWGQGPSNEQFF.

The chain has TRBV4-1 and TRBJ2-7, with D perhaps matching TRBD2 (6 bases). The germline CDR1 and CDR2 sequences are MGHRA and YSYEKL. Trimming shortened V by 5 bases and J by 6 bases, and 17 bases separated the two germline ends. This CDR3 region has 14 residues. The CDR3 spells CASSTDYLGLEQYF. The CDR3 coding sequence is TGCGCCAGCAGCACGGACTACCTCGGGCTCGAGCAGTACTTC.

The CDR3 bases are TGTGCCAGCAGCGCTTCCGGGTCGAATTCACCCCTCCACTTT. Protein: CASSASGSNSPLHF. The chain carries TRBV9 and TRBJ1-6; D gene unclear. The V gene lost 3 bases and the J gene lost 7 bases, with 11 bases spanning the gap. The CDR3 is made up of 14 amino acids. Germline CDR1 SGDLS, CDR2 YYNGEE.